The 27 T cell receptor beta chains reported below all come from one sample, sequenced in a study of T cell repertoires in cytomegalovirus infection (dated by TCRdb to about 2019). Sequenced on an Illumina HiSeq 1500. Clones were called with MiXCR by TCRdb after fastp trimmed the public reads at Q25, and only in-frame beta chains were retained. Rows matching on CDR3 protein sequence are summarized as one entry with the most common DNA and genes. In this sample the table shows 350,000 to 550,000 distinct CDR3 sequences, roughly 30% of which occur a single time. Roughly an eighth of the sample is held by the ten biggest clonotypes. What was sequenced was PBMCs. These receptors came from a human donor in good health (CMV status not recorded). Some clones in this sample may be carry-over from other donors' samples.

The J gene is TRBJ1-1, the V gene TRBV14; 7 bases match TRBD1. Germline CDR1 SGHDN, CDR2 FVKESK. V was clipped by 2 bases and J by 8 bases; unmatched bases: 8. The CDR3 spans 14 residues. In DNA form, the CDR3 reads TGTGCCAGCAGCCAACCCGGGACAGTGGAAGAAGCTTTCTTT. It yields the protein CASSQPGTVEEAFF. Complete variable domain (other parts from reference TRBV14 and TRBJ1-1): EAGVTQFPSHSVIEKGQTVTLRCDPISGHDNLYWYRRVMGKEIKFLLHFVKESKQDESGMPNNRFLAERTGGTYSTLKVQPAELEDSGVYFCASSQPGTVEEAFFGQGTRLTVV.

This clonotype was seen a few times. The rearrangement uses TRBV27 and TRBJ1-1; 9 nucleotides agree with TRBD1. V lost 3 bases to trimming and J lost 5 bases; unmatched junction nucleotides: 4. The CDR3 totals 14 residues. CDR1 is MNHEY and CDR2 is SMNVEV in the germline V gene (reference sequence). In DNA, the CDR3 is TGTGCCAGCAGTTTTGACAGGGGGTTTACTGAAGCTTTCTTT. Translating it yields CASSFDRGFTEAFF.

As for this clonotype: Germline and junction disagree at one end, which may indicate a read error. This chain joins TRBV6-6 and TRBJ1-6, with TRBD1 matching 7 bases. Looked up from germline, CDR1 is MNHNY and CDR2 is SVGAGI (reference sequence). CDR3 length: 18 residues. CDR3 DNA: TGTGCCCGCAGAACCGGGACAGTAAGCCGTTCGGTGAGGTCACCCCTCCACTTT. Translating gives CARRTGTVSRSVRSPLHF.

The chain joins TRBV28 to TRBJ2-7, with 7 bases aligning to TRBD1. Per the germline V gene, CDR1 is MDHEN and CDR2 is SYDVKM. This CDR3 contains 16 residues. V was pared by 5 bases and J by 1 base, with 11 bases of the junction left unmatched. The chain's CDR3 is CASSGTDRAESYEQYF. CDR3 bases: TGTGCCAGCAGTGGAACAGACAGGGCTGAGTCCTACGAGCAGTACTTC.

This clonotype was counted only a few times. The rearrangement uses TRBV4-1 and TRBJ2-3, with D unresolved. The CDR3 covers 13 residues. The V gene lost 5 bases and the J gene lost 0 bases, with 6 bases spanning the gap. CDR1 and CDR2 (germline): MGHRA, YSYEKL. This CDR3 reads CASSASSTDTQYF. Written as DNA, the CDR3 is TGCGCCAGCAGCGCCAGTAGCACAGATACGCAGTATTTT.

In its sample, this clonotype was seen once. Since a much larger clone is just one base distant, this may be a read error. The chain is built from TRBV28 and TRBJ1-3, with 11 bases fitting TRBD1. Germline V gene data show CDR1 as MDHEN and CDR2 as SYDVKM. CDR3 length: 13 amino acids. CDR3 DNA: TGTGCCGGACAGGGGGCCTCTGGAAACACCCTATATTTT. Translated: CAGQGASGNTLYF. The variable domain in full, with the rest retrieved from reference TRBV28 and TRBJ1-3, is DVKVTQSSRYLVKRTGEKVFLECVQDMDHENMFWYRQDPGLGLRLIYFSYDVKMKEKGDIPEGYSVSREKKERFSLILESASTNQTSMYLCAGQGASGNTLYFGEGSWLTVV.

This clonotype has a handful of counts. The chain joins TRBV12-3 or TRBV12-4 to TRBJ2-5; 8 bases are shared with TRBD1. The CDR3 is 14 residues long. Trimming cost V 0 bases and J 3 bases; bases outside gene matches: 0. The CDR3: CASSLADREETQYF. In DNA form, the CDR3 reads TGTGCCAGCAGTTTAGCGGACAGGGAAGAGACCCAGTACTTC.

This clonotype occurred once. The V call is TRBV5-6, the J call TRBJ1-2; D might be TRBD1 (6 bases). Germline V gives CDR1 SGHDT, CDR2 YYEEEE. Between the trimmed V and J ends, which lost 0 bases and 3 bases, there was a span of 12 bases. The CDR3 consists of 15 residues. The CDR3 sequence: CASSLAAGVHYGYTF. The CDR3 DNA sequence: TGTGCCAGCAGCTTGGCCGCAGGGGTGCACTATGGCTACACCTTC.

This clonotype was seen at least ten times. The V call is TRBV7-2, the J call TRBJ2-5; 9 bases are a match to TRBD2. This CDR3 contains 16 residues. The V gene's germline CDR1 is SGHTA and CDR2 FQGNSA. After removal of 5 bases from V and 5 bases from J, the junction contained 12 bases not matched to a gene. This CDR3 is CASSGVGRGGRETQYF. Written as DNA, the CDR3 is TGTGCCAGCAGCGGCGTAGGGCGGGGGGGCCGGGAGACCCAGTACTTC.

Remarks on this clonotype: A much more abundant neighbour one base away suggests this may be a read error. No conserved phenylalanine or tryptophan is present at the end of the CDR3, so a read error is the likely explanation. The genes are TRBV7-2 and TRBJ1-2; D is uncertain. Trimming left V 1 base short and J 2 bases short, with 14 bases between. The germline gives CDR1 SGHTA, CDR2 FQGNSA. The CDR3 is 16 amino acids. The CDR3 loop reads CASSLGVFLSNYGYTL. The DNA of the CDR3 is TGTGCCAGCAGCTTAGGGGTCTTTCTCAGCAACTATGGCTACACCTTG.

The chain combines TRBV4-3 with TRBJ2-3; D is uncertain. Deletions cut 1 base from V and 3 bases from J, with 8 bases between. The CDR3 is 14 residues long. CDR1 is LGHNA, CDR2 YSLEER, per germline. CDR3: CASSQGAGTDTQYF. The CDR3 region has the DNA TGCGCCAGCAGCCAAGGGGCAGGTACAGATACGCAGTATTTT.

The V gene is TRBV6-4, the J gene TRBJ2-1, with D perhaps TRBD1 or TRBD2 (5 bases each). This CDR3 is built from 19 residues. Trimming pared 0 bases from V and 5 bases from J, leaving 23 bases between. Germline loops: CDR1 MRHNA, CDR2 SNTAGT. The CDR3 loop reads CASSDSPPGAEANHNEQFF. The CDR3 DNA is TGTGCCAGCAGTGACTCCCCTCCCGGGGCGGAGGCCAACCACAATGAGCAGTTCTTC.

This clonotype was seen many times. The CDR3 spells CASSLGLAGGYQETQYF. The CDR3 DNA reads as TGTGCCAGCAGCCTAGGACTAGCGGGGGGTTACCAAGAGACCCAGTACTTC. This rearrangement joins TRBV7-8 to TRBJ2-5; TRBD2 aligns across 14 bases. The ends lost 5 bases at V and 0 bases at J; junction bases unmatched: 5. Germline loops: CDR1 SGHVS, CDR2 FQNEAQ. The CDR3 contains 17 residues.

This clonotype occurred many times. The CDR3 sequence: CASSYGQTNTEAFF. DNA for the CDR3: TGTGCCAGCAGCTACGGACAGACGAACACTGAAGCTTTCTTT. This rearrangement joins TRBV7-6 to TRBJ1-1, with D perhaps matching TRBD1 (6 bases). Germline V gene data show CDR1 as SGHVS and CDR2 as FNYEAQ. CDR3 length: 14 residues. With 4 bases removed from V and 1 base from J, the gap between germline ends came to 10 bases.

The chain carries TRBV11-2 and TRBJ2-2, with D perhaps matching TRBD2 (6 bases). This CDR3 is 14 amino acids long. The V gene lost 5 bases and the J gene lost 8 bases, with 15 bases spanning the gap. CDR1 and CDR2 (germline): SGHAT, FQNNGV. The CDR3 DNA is TGTGCCAGCAGCGCCGGGACTTACCTGGGGGAGCTGTTTTTT. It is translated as CASSAGTYLGELFF.

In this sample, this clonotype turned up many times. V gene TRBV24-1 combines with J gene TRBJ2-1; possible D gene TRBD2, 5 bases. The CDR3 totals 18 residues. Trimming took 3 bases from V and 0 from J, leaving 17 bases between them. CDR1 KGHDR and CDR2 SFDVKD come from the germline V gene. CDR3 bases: TGTGCCACCAGTGATCCAACCCCGGTGGGGAGCTCCTACAATGAGCAGTTCTTC. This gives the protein CATSDPTPVGSSYNEQFF.

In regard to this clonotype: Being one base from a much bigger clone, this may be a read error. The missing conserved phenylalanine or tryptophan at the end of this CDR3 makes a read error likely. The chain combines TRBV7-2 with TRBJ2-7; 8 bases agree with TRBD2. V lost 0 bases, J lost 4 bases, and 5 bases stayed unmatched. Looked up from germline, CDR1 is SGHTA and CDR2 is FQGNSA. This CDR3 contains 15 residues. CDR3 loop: CASSLAAGGRYEQYL. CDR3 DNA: TGTGCCAGCAGCTTAGCGGCGGGGGGTCGGTACGAGCAGTACTTA.

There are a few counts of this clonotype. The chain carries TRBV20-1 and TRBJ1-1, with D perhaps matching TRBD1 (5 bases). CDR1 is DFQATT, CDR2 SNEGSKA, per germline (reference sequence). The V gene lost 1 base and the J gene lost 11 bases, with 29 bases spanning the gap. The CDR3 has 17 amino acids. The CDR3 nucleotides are TGCAGTGCTAGAGGGGGCCTCAGTTCGAAAGTAGTGGATGTGGCTTTCTTT. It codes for CSARGGLSSKVVDVAFF.

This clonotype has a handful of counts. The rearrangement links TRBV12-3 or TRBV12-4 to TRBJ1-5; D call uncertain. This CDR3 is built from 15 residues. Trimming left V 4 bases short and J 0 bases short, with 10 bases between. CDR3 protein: CASSYGTDSNQPQHF. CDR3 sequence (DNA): TGTGCCAGCAGTTACGGCACGGATAGCAATCAGCCCCAGCATTTT.

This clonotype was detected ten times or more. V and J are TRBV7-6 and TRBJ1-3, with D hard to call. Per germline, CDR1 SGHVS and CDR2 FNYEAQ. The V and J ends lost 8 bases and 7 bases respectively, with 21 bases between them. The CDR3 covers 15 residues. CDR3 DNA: TGTGCCAGCGGCCAGATTAACAGCTTGTGGAACACCATATATTTT. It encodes CASGQINSLWNTIYF.

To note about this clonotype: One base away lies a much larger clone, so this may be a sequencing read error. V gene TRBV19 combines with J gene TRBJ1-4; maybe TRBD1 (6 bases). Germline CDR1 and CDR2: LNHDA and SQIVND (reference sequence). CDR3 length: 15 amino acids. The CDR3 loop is CAISMGGRREEKLFF. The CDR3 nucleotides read TGTGCCATTAGTATGGGGGGCAGGCGAGAAGAAAAACTGTTTTTT.

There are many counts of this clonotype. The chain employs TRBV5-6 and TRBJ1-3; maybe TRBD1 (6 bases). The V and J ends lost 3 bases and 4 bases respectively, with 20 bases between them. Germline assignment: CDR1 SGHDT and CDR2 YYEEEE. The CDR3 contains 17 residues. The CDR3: CASSSFRGASIGNTIYF. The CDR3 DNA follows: TGTGCCAGCAGCTCCTTTCGGGGGGCCAGCATCGGAAACACCATATATTTT.

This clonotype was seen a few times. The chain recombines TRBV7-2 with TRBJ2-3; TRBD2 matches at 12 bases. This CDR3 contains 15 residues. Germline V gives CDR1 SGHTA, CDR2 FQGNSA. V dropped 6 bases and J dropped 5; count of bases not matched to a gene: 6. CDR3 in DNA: TGTGCCAGCAGAACTACTAGCGGGGGGAAAGATACGCAGTATTTT. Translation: CASRTTSGGKDTQYF.

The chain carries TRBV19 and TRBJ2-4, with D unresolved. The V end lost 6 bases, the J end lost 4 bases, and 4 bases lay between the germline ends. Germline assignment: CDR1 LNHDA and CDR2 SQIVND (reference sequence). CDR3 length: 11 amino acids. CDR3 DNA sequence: TGTGCCAGTAGAGGGAAAAACATTCAGTACTTC. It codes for CASRGKNIQYF.

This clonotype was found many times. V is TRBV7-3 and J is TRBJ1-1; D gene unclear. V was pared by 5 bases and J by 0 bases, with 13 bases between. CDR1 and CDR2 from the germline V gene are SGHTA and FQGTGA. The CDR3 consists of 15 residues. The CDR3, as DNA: TGTGCCAGCAGCCCCTACGGGAATCTGAACACTGAAGCTTTCTTT. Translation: CASSPYGNLNTEAFF.

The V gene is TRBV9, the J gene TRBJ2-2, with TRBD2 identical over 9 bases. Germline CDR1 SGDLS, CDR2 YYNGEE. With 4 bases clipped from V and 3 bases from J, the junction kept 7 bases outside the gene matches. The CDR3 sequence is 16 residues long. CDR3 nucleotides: TGTGCCAGCAGCACCGGGACTAGCCTATACACCGGGGAGCTGTTTTTT. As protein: CASSTGTSLYTGELFF.

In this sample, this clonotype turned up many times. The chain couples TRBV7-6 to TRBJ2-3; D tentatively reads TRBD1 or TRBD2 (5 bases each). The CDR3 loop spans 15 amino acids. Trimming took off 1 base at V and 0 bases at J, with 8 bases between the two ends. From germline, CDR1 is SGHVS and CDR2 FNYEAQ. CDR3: CASSLGDVSTDTQYF. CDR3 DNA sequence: TGTGCCAGCAGCTTAGGGGACGTTAGCACAGATACGCAGTATTTT. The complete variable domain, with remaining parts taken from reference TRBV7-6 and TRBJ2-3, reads GAGVSQSPRYKVTKRGQDVALRCDPISGHVSLYWYRQALGQGPEFLTYFNYEAQQDKSGLPNDRFSAERPEGSISTLTIQRTEQRDSAMYRCASSLGDVSTDTQYFGPGTRLTVL.